This TCR beta chain was sequenced during a study of OX40 agonist ivuxolimab in advanced cancers. On the study more broadly: Ivuxolimab was administered intravenously to patients at 0.01 to 10 mg/kg every 2 weeks.

Losses at the gene ends were 0 bases for V and 9 bases for J; bases not matched to a gene: 17. The CDR3 has 18 residues. The V gene's germline CDR1 is GTSNPN and CDR2 SVGIG (reference sequence). Remarks on this clone: Its specificity is unknown.

This table comes from immunoSEQ multiplex PCR, and its TCRdb copy is limited to in-frame clones, with some not included. The sample records tens of thousands of clones, roughly 90% being singletons. General study points: Also present in some nonresponders was a low level of normalized T-cell clonal expansion. By week 6 at 0.1 to 3.0 mg/kg, blood CD4+ and CD8+ T cells had expanded clonally.

The gene calls are TRBV30 and TRBJ1-6, with 7 nucleotides matching TRBD1. Sequencing was performed on CD4+ or CD8+ T cells sorted from blood, taken in a trial of the OX40 agonist ivuxolimab. This receptor was obtained from an adult with an advanced solid tumor such as melanoma, head and neck, liver or kidney cancer. The CDR3 loop is CAWSVRGQTDLRSSPLHF. CDR3 bases: TGTGCCTGGAGTGTACGGGGACAGACGGACTTAAGGAGTTCACCCCTCCACTTT.